These 11 T cell receptor beta chains were all obtained from the same sample, sequenced in a study of blood T cell repertoires in COVID-19. Libraries were prepared by immunoSEQ multiplex PCR; TCRdb keeps only in-frame clonotypes and omits some of them. The sample records around 230,000 clones, approximately 88% being singletons. The sequenced sample was PBMCs or T cells enriched from blood (not recorded which). The origin of the receptors is a woman aged 35 to 49 with acute COVID-19.

This sequence joins TRBV30 and TRBJ1-5, with TRBD1 identical over 7 bases. Per germline, CDR1 GTSNPN and CDR2 SVGIG (reference sequence). The CDR3 runs to 14 residues. Losses at the gene ends were 7 bases for V and 8 bases for J; bases not matched to a gene: 14. The CDR3 loop reads CAFSSTGDYKPQHF. CDR3 coding DNA: TGTGCCTTCTCAAGCACAGGGGATTATAAGCCCCAGCATTTT.

The DNA for the CDR3 is TGTGCCAGCAGCGTAGGAAAAGCCAACCGAGCCCCGACTCAAGCTTTCTTT. As protein: CASSVGKANRAPTQAFF. The rearrangement links TRBV9 to TRBJ1-1, with unresolved D. The CDR3 runs to 17 residues. V dropped 0 bases and J dropped 9 bases, with 24 bases sitting between them. Germline CDR1 SGDLS, CDR2 YYNGEE.

This clone has just a few counts. V usage is TRBV3-1 (or the pseudogene TRBV3-2) and J usage is TRBJ2-1; TRBD2 aligns across 8 bases. This CDR3 has 15 residues. Losses at the gene ends were 2 bases for V and 4 bases for J; bases not matched to a gene: 4. In germline, CDR1 is LGHDT, CDR2 YNNKEL (reference sequence). The CDR3 DNA reads as TGTGCCAGCAGCCAAACGGGGGGGCCGTACAATGAGCAGTTCTTC. Translating gives CASSQTGGPYNEQFF.

The J gene is TRBJ2-2, the V gene TRBV19, with 10 bases lining up with TRBD2. Germline V gene data show CDR1 as LNHDA and CDR2 as SQIVND (reference sequence). The CDR3 loop spans 16 amino acids. After removal of 7 bases from V and 7 bases from J, the junction contained 12 bases not matched to a gene. The CDR3 reads CASKALSGRKYGELFF. The CDR3 DNA reads TGTGCCAGTAAGGCCCTTAGCGGGAGGAAGTACGGGGAGCTGTTTTTT.

The chain has TRBV4-3 and TRBJ1-5; D gene uncertain. With 0 bases removed from V and 3 bases from J, the gap between germline ends came to 9 bases. The CDR3 spans 15 residues. The V gene's germline CDR1 is LGHNA and CDR2 YSLEER. CDR3 sequence reads: CASSQEWEYNQPQHF. The CDR3 DNA reads TGCGCCAGCAGCCAAGAATGGGAGTACAATCAGCCCCAGCATTTT.

This clone was detected a few times. The chain joins TRBV4-1 to TRBJ2-3; tentative D call: TRBD1 (6 bases). CDR3 length: 14 amino acids. Germline CDR1 reads MGHRA; CDR2 reads YSYEKL. V lost 4 bases to trimming and J lost 5 bases, with 13 bases between them. This CDR3 is CASSPHGQLDTQYF. CDR3 nucleotides: TGCGCCAGCAGCCCCCATGGACAGCTAGATACGCAGTATTTT.

The genes are TRBV27 and TRBJ1-1; the match to TRBD1 covers 8 bases. CDR3 length equals 14 residues. CDR1 is MNHEY and CDR2 is SMNVEV in the germline V gene (reference sequence). Trimming cost V 0 bases and J 5 bases; bases outside gene matches: 2. The CDR3 DNA follows: TGTGCCAGCAGTTTATCGCAGGGGGCGACTGAAGCTTTCTTT. This encodes CASSLSQGATEAFF.

This clone has a single count. The chain couples TRBV11-3 to TRBJ1-4; TRBD1 matches at 7 bases. CDR1 and CDR2 from the germline V gene are SGHNT and YENEEA. The trim removed 1 base at V and 11 bases at J, leaving 16 bases unmatched. This CDR3 region has 17 residues. The CDR3 DNA sequence: TGTGCCAGCAGCTTAGGGGTCGAGGGCAGGGGGACTCAGAAACTGTTTTTT. It is translated as CASSLGVEGRGTQKLFF.

This chain joins TRBV5-5 and TRBJ2-7; 8 nucleotides agree with TRBD1. The V and J ends lost 1 base and 1 base, in that order; junction bases with no gene match: 4. Germline-derived CDR1 and CDR2 are SGHKS and YYEKEE (reference sequence). The CDR3 runs to 15 residues. Written as DNA, the CDR3 is TGTGCCAGCAGCTTGATACAGGGGGGTTCCTACGAGCAGTACTTC. Translating it yields CASSLIQGGSYEQYF. Supplemented by reference TRBV5-5 and TRBJ2-7, the full variable domain reads DAGVTQSPTHLIKTRGQQVTLRCSPISGHKSVSWYQQVLGQGPQFIFQYYEKEERGRGNFPDRFSARQFPNYSSELNVNALLLGDSALYLCASSLIQGGSYEQYFGPGTRLTVT.

The sample holds one count of this clone. J is TRBJ2-1 and V is TRBV5-4; 11 nucleotides line up with TRBD2. This CDR3 spans 15 amino acids. V trimming: 2 bases; J trimming: 4 bases; junction bases outside the gene matches: 2. Looked up from germline, CDR1 is SGHNT and CDR2 is YYREEE (reference sequence). CDR3: CASSFWTSGYNEQFF. CDR3 DNA sequence: TGTGCCAGCAGCTTTTGGACTAGCGGGTACAATGAGCAGTTCTTC.

This sequence joins TRBV9 and TRBJ2-2; 10 nucleotides agree with TRBD2. The germline gives CDR1 SGDLS, CDR2 YYNGEE. V shed 4 bases and J 8 bases; nucleotides not matched to a gene: 5. This CDR3 contains 14 residues. As DNA, the CDR3 is TGTGCCAGCAGCCCGGGACTAGCGATGGGGGAGCTGTTTTTT. This codes for CASSPGLAMGELFF. The complete variable domain, with remaining parts taken from reference TRBV9 and TRBJ2-2, reads DSGVTQTPKHLITATGQRVTLRCSPRSGDLSVYWYQQSLDQGLQFLIQYYNGEERAKGNILERFSAQQFPDLHSELNLSSLELGDSALYFCASSPGLAMGELFFGEGSRLTVL.